The 19 T cell receptor beta chains below all came from one sample that was sequenced in a study of blood T cells in healthy people across ages. The authors ran a second PCR of about 6 to 11 cycles using a sample-barcoded 5' primer and a J-beta primer mix. TCRdb reanalysed the 5' RACE reads using MiXCR and keeps one entry per CDR3 protein. Here the sample spans some 930,000 distinct CDR3 sequences, approximately 32% being singletons. These records were also assigned to another study, of T cells of mothers and their children.

What was sequenced was blood. Source of these receptors: a woman aged 40 to 50 in good health.

This chain joins TRBV7-3 and TRBJ2-7, with 7 nucleotides matching TRBD2. Germline V gene lookup returns CDR1 SGHTA and CDR2 FQGTGA. The CDR3 sequence is 14 residues long. Trimming cost V 5 bases and J 2 bases; bases outside gene matches: 6. The CDR3 DNA follows: TGTGCCAGCAGCCCCGGGGGGTTGACCTACGAGCAGTACTTC. Protein: CASSPGGLTYEQYF.

This clonotype turned up a few times. The chain carries TRBV20-1 and TRBJ2-7; D tentatively fits TRBD1 or TRBD2 (5 bases each). The V end lost 0 bases, the J end lost 8 bases, and 17 bases lay between the germline ends. Germline V gene sequence: CDR1 DFQATT, CDR2 SNEGSKA (reference sequence). This CDR3 is 14 amino acids long. The CDR3 region is CSARDLGTVRKQYF. The CDR3 DNA follows: TGCAGTGCTAGAGATTTAGGGACGGTCCGGAAGCAGTACTTC.

J is TRBJ2-1 and V is TRBV29-1; tentatively, D is TRBD1 or TRBD2 (5 bases each). The germline V gene encodes CDR1 SQVTM and CDR2 ANQGSEA. The CDR3 has 12 amino acids. V was pared by 3 bases and J by 7 bases, with 10 bases between. The CDR3 bases are TGCAGCGTTGACGGGGCGTTGAATGAGCAGTTCTTC. It specifies CSVDGALNEQFF.

This clonotype has more than one count but fewer than ten. The genes are TRBV14 and TRBJ2-1; a weak D match, TRBD1 (7 bases). Deletions cut 1 base from V and 3 bases from J, with 10 bases between. The germline gives CDR1 SGHDN, CDR2 FVKESK. This CDR3 comprises 15 residues. The CDR3 bases are TGTGCCAGCAGCCAAGGGCGGGACAGCTACAATGAGCAGTTCTTC. It is translated as CASSQGRDSYNEQFF.

The CDR3 bases are TGTGCCAGCACCAAATCAGGGGCATCCTACGAGCAGTACTTC. Protein sequence: CASTKSGASYEQYF. The chain joins TRBV28 to TRBJ2-7, with D possibly matching TRBD1 (6 bases). CDR1 and CDR2 from the germline V gene are MDHEN and SYDVKM. V shed 7 bases and J shed 1 base, with 14 bases lying between them. CDR3 length equals 14 residues. Full variable domain (remainder filled in from reference TRBV28 and TRBJ2-7): DVKVTQSSRYLVKRTGEKVFLECVQDMDHENMFWYRQDPGLGLRLIYFSYDVKMKEKGDIPEGYSVSREKKERFSLILESASTNQTSMYLCASTKSGASYEQYFGPGTRLTVT.

This clonotype appeared a few times. V gene TRBV6-1 combines with J gene TRBJ1-2, with D unresolved. The CDR3 totals 13 residues. Per the germline V gene, CDR1 is MNHNS and CDR2 is SASEGT. Trimming removed 11 bases at V and 2 bases at J, with 15 bases between. DNA for the CDR3: TGTGCCTGCCGCCCGACAACCAACTATGGCTACACCTTC. Its translation: CACRPTTNYGYTF.

This clonotype showed up many times. This chain uses TRBV20-1 with TRBJ2-3; D is tentatively TRBD1 or TRBD2 (5 bases each). CDR1 is DFQATT and CDR2 is SNEGSKA in the germline V gene (reference sequence). With 8 bases removed from V and 4 bases from J, the gap between germline ends came to 13 bases. The CDR3 is 12 amino acids. CDR3 bases: TGCAGTCCACGATTGGGACCAGATACGCAGTATTTT. Amino acids: CSPRLGPDTQYF.

The rearrangement joins TRBV5-4 to TRBJ1-1; D not resolved. Germline V gives CDR1 SGHNT, CDR2 YYREEE (reference sequence). Trimming removed 2 bases at V and 6 bases at J, with 14 bases between. The CDR3 consists of 14 residues. The CDR3 bases are TGTGCCAGCAGCTTTACCGGGAGCGACGCTGAAGCTTTCTTT. It specifies CASSFTGSDAEAFF.

Turning to this clonotype: A much larger clone differs by one base, so this may be a read error. V gene TRBV25-1 combines with J gene TRBJ2-4; 7 nucleotides line up with TRBD1. Germline lookup yields CDR1 MGHDK and CDR2 SYGVNS. The CDR3 consists of 15 residues. The CDR3 region is CVSKNRDSPYNEQYF. The CDR3 nucleotides are TGTGTCAGCAAAAACCGGGACAGTCCCTACAATGAGCAGTACTTC.

This clonotype was observed a handful of times. The chain employs TRBV7-9 and TRBJ2-1, with D unresolved. The CDR3 runs to 13 residues. CDR1 is SEHNR, CDR2 FQNEAQ, per germline (reference sequence). V was cut by 5 bases and J by 5 bases, with 10 bases left in between. The CDR3 coding sequence is TGTGCCAGCAGCGGAACAGAACACAATGAGCAGTTCTTC. Translated, it gives CASSGTEHNEQFF.

The table lists this clonotype with a few counts. The chain combines TRBV3-1 with TRBJ2-1; 7 bases align to TRBD2. Germline V gives CDR1 LGHDT, CDR2 YNNKEL (reference sequence). The CDR3 length is 11 residues. The junction had 5 bases not matched to a gene; V was cut back by 10 bases and J by 8 bases. This CDR3 is CATAGVHEQFF. DNA of the CDR3: TGTGCCACTGCGGGGGTTCATGAGCAGTTCTTC.

This clonotype has only a few counts. The V and J genes are TRBV28 and TRBJ2-2, with a possible D match to TRBD1 (5 bases). This CDR3 region has 14 residues. The V gene lost 3 bases and the J gene lost 6 bases, with 11 bases spanning the gap. Germline V CDR1 and CDR2: MDHEN, SYDVKM. This CDR3 is CASSFRGSSGELFF. The CDR3 nucleotides read TGTGCCAGCAGTTTTAGGGGTTCGTCCGGGGAGCTGTTTTTT.

This sequence joins TRBV28 and TRBJ2-5, with D possibly matching TRBD2 (6 bases). CDR1 and CDR2 (germline): MDHEN, SYDVKM. The V and J ends lost 4 bases and 5 bases respectively, with 14 bases between them. This CDR3 is built from 14 residues. The CDR3, as DNA: TGTGCCAGCAGTTCCGCGGGGCTGGGGGAGACCCAGTACTTC. It specifies CASSSAGLGETQYF.

V is TRBV28 and J is TRBJ2-5, with 9 bases lining up with TRBD1. The J segment lost 13 bases and the V segment lost 2 bases, leaving 17 bases of the junction unmatched. The CDR3 extends over 16 amino acids. Germline CDR1 MDHEN, CDR2 SYDVKM. CDR3: CASSLGPGQGAYERYF. CDR3 DNA sequence: TGTGCCAGCAGTTTAGGGCCGGGACAGGGAGCCTACGAGCGGTACTTC.

This clonotype was detected a few times. The rearrangement links TRBV28 to TRBJ2-7, with 9 bases matching TRBD1. From germline, CDR1 is MDHEN and CDR2 SYDVKM. The CDR3 loop spans 15 amino acids. V was pared by 5 bases and J by 3 bases, with 8 bases of the junction left unmatched. The DNA for the CDR3 is TGTGCCAGCAGTCCCTACAGGGGGCTTTTCTACGAGCAGTACTTC. It specifies CASSPYRGLFYEQYF. The full variable domain, with the rest looked up from reference TRBV28 and TRBJ2-7, is DVKVTQSSRYLVKRTGEKVFLECVQDMDHENMFWYRQDPGLGLRLIYFSYDVKMKEKGDIPEGYSVSREKKERFSLILESASTNQTSMYLCASSPYRGLFYEQYFGPGTRLTVT.

The chain couples TRBV14 to TRBJ2-2, with D perhaps matching TRBD1 (5 bases). V lost 6 bases, J lost 1 base, and 9 bases lay in between. The CDR3 is 14 amino acids. Germline V CDR1 and CDR2: SGHDN, FVKESK. The CDR3 sequence is CASRQTGNTGELFF. CDR3 bases: TGTGCCAGCAGGCAAACAGGGAACACCGGGGAGCTGTTTTTT. Full variable domain (rest looked up from reference TRBV14 and TRBJ2-2): EAGVTQFPSHSVIEKGQTVTLRCDPISGHDNLYWYRRVMGKEIKFLLHFVKESKQDESGMPNNRFLAERTGGTYSTLKVQPAELEDSGVYFCASRQTGNTGELFFGEGSRLTVL.

This clonotype was seen only a few times. The V and J genes are TRBV27 and TRBJ1-6; weak D call: TRBD1 (5 bases). CDR1 is MNHEY and CDR2 is SMNVEV in the germline V gene (reference sequence). The CDR3 totals 17 residues. Deletions cut 6 bases from V and 0 bases from J, with 15 bases between. CDR3 sequence: CASSPAAGSSYNSPLHF. CDR3 sequence (DNA): TGTGCCAGCAGCCCCGCGGCAGGGAGCTCCTATAATTCACCCCTCCACTTT.

This clonotype has more than one count but fewer than ten. J is TRBJ1-1 and V is TRBV7-9; TRBD1 matches at 7 bases. CDR3 length: 15 residues. Germline assignment: CDR1 SEHNR and CDR2 FQNEAQ (reference sequence). V trimming: 5 bases; J trimming: 4 bases; junction bases outside the gene matches: 10. The CDR3 here is CASSPVTPGGTEAFF. The CDR3 DNA follows: TGTGCCAGCAGCCCCGTAACCCCAGGGGGCACTGAAGCTTTCTTT.

This clonotype was seen more than once but under ten times. V and J are TRBV27 and TRBJ1-1, with D tentatively TRBD1 (5 bases). V lost 6 bases, J lost 0 bases, and 11 bases lay in between. CDR3 length: 14 amino acids. The germline gives CDR1 MNHEY, CDR2 SMNVEV (reference sequence). CDR3 residues: CASREDRVNTEAFF. The CDR3 coding sequence is TGTGCCAGCAGGGAAGACAGAGTGAACACTGAAGCTTTCTTT.